Listed below are T cell receptor beta chains from one sample, sequenced in a study of T cell changes during pregnancy in multiple sclerosis. TCRdb keeps only in-frame clones here, not all; method: immunoSEQ multiplex PCR. The table includes around 100,000 clones, approximately 92% detected once. The specimen comprised peripheral blood, sampled after pregnancy. The receptors were gathered from a female donor with multiple sclerosis, enrolled in a pregnancy study. Both conserved end residues are part of each CDR3. A D gene is named only where the DNA matches it firmly. Clone size appears in some rows only: once, few, many, or a class for an expanded clone.

v_call: TRBV7-2
j_call: TRBJ2-7
cdr3_length: 15
clone_size: .
d_call: TRBD1
cdr3_nt: TGTGCCAGCAGCCCAGGACAGGGGTATACCTACGAGCAGTACTTC
cdr3_aa: CASSPGQGYTYEQYF

v_call: TRBV28
j_call: TRBJ1-2
cdr3_length: 14
clone_size: .
d_call: .
cdr3_nt: TGTGCCAGCTCAGAACCGAGCAGGAACTATGGCTACACCTTC
cdr3_aa: CASSEPSRNYGYTF

v_call: TRBV19
j_call: TRBJ2-1
cdr3_length: 12
clone_size: .
d_call: TRBD1
cdr3_nt: TGTGCCACAAAACAGGGGTATGATGAGCAGTTCTTC
cdr3_aa: CATKQGYDEQFF

v_call: TRBV9
j_call: TRBJ2-4
cdr3_length: 17
clone_size: once
d_call: TRBD1
cdr3_nt: TGTGCCAGCAGCCCGTGGGACAGCATATTAGCCAAAAACATTCAGTACTTC
cdr3_aa: CASSPWDSILAKNIQYF

v_call: TRBV27
j_call: TRBJ2-1
cdr3_length: 18
clone_size: .
d_call: .
cdr3_nt: TGTGCCAGCAGTTTATTGTTGGACCCCAGGAGGTCCTACAATGAGCAGTTCTTC
cdr3_aa: CASSLLLDPRRSYNEQFF

v_call: TRBV6-1
j_call: TRBJ1-2
cdr3_length: 15
clone_size: .
d_call: TRBD1
cdr3_nt: TGTGCCAGCAGTGAAACCCCGGGACAGGGGTATGGCTACACCTTC
cdr3_aa: CASSETPGQGYGYTF

v_call: TRBV28
j_call: TRBJ1-1
cdr3_length: 14
clone_size: .
d_call: .
cdr3_nt: TGTGCCAGCAGTTTAGGAGGCCAAGGTACTGAAGCTTTCTTT
cdr3_aa: CASSLGGQGTEAFF

v_call: TRBV6-6
j_call: TRBJ2-7
cdr3_length: 16
clone_size: .
d_call: TRBD1
cdr3_nt: TGTGCCAGCAGTTCCTTCGCCGGGACAGACTCCTACGAGCAGTACTTC
cdr3_aa: CASSSFAGTDSYEQYF

v_call: TRBV5-6
j_call: TRBJ2-1
cdr3_length: 16
clone_size: .
d_call: .
cdr3_nt: TGTGCCAGCGACATATGGGGCAGGGGCTCCTACAATGAGCAGTTCTTC
cdr3_aa: CASDIWGRGSYNEQFF

v_call: TRBV30
j_call: TRBJ1-2
cdr3_length: 12
clone_size: .
d_call: TRBD1
cdr3_nt: TGTGCCTGGACCGGGACAGTTAGTGGCTACACCTTC
cdr3_aa: CAWTGTVSGYTF

v_call: TRBV18
j_call: TRBJ1-1
cdr3_length: 15
clone_size: once
d_call: .
cdr3_nt: TGTGCCAGCTCACCAAAGCGGTTAGGGAACACTGAAGCTTTCTTT
cdr3_aa: CASSPKRLGNTEAFF

v_call: TRBV5-4
j_call: TRBJ2-2
cdr3_length: 16
clone_size: .
d_call: .
cdr3_nt: TGTGCCAGCAGCCGGAGGGGGCAGGGAAGACCCGGGGAGCTGTTTTTT
cdr3_aa: CASSRRGQGRPGELFF

v_call: TRBV18
j_call: TRBJ2-5
cdr3_length: 15
clone_size: many
d_call: .
cdr3_nt: TGTGCCAGCTCACCCACCGTCGGAGAACAAGAGACCCAGTACTTC
cdr3_aa: CASSPTVGEQETQYF

v_call: TRBV7-9
j_call: TRBJ2-1
cdr3_length: 15
clone_size: .
d_call: .
cdr3_nt: TGTGCCAGCAGCCCAGGGAATAGTCTCTACAATGAGCAGTTCTTC
cdr3_aa: CASSPGNSLYNEQFF

v_call: TRBV7-2
j_call: TRBJ2-5
cdr3_length: 17
clone_size: .
d_call: TRBD2
cdr3_nt: TGTGCCAGCAGCCCACGGACTAGCGGGGGGGCTGAAGAGACCCAGTACTTC
cdr3_aa: CASSPRTSGGAEETQYF

v_call: TRBV18
j_call: TRBJ2-3
cdr3_length: 16
clone_size: .
d_call: .
cdr3_nt: TGTGCCAGCTCATTCAGACAGCAGTCTTGGGCAGATACGCAGTATTTT
cdr3_aa: CASSFRQQSWADTQYF

v_call: TRBV15
j_call: TRBJ2-3
cdr3_length: 13
clone_size: .
d_call: .
cdr3_nt: TGTGCCACCTCCAGACAGCCCACAGATACGCAGTATTTT
cdr3_aa: CATSRQPTDTQYF

v_call: TRBV6-5
j_call: TRBJ2-5
cdr3_length: 14
clone_size: .
d_call: .
cdr3_nt: TGTGCCAGCAGTTACTCACAGGGACCAGAGACCCAGTACTTC
cdr3_aa: CASSYSQGPETQYF

v_call: TRBV29-1
j_call: TRBJ2-7
cdr3_length: 16
clone_size: .
d_call: TRBD2
cdr3_nt: TGCAGCGCGCGCGCGCCTACTAGCGGGGGCCGATACGAGCAGTACTTC
cdr3_aa: CSARAPTSGGRYEQYF

v_call: TRBV2
j_call: TRBJ2-5
cdr3_length: 16
clone_size: .
d_call: TRBD1
cdr3_nt: TGTGCCAGCAAGACCCAAGGGACAGTCATTCAAGAGACCCAGTACTTC
cdr3_aa: CASKTQGTVIQETQYF

v_call: TRBV19
j_call: TRBJ2-4
cdr3_length: 18
clone_size: .
d_call: .
cdr3_nt: TGTGCCAGTAGTATGGAAAGCGGTTCCTTCGTTACCAAAAACATTCAGTACTTC
cdr3_aa: CASSMESGSFVTKNIQYF

v_call: TRBV5-1
j_call: TRBJ2-2
cdr3_length: 15
clone_size: .
d_call: TRBD1
cdr3_nt: TGCGCCAGCAGCGTGAAGGGACAGCCCGGCGGGGAGCTGTTTTTT
cdr3_aa: CASSVKGQPGGELFF

v_call: TRBV30
j_call: TRBJ1-6
cdr3_length: 13
clone_size: .
d_call: .
cdr3_nt: TGTGCCTGGAGTTCCCAAGGGAGTTCACCCCTCCACTTT
cdr3_aa: CAWSSQGSSPLHF

v_call: TRBV10-3
j_call: TRBJ2-7
cdr3_length: 14
clone_size: once
d_call: .
cdr3_nt: TGTGCCATCAGGCCGGGACTGGGAGTCTACGAGCAGTACTTC
cdr3_aa: CAIRPGLGVYEQYF

v_call: TRBV5-1
j_call: TRBJ2-7
cdr3_length: 15
clone_size: .
d_call: TRBD1
cdr3_nt: TGCGCCAGCAGTTTTGGTAGGACAGGGACCTACGAGCAGTACTTC
cdr3_aa: CASSFGRTGTYEQYF

v_call: TRBV5-4
j_call: TRBJ2-7
cdr3_length: 14
clone_size: .
d_call: .
cdr3_nt: TGTGCCAGCAGCTTGGACCCAGACTCCTACGAGCAGTACTTC
cdr3_aa: CASSLDPDSYEQYF

v_call: TRBV4-1
j_call: TRBJ1-1
cdr3_length: 16
clone_size: .
d_call: TRBD1
cdr3_nt: TGCGCCAGCAGCATATTTGGACAGGGGGGGAACACTGAAGCTTTCTTT
cdr3_aa: CASSIFGQGGNTEAFF

v_call: TRBV7-2
j_call: TRBJ2-1
cdr3_length: 18
clone_size: .
d_call: TRBD2
cdr3_nt: TGTGCCAGCAGCTTAGTGACTAGCGGGGGGCGCTTTTACAATGAGCAGTTCTTC
cdr3_aa: CASSLVTSGGRFYNEQFF

v_call: TRBV6-6
j_call: TRBJ2-7
cdr3_length: 12
clone_size: .
d_call: TRBD2
cdr3_nt: TGTGCCAGTCGTCTCTCGGGGGGGGAGCAGTACTTC
cdr3_aa: CASRLSGGEQYF

v_call: TRBV29-1
j_call: TRBJ2-7
cdr3_length: 13
clone_size: .
d_call: TRBD1
cdr3_nt: TGCAGCGTTGGGACAGGGGATTTCGGCGAGCAGTACTTC
cdr3_aa: CSVGTGDFGEQYF

v_call: TRBV2
j_call: TRBJ2-7
cdr3_length: 16
clone_size: .
d_call: TRBD1
cdr3_nt: TGTGCCAGCACCAAACACGGACAGGGCGTATCCTACGAGCAGTACTTC
cdr3_aa: CASTKHGQGVSYEQYF

v_call: TRBV19
j_call: TRBJ2-7
cdr3_length: 15
clone_size: .
d_call: .
cdr3_nt: TGTGCCAGTAGTATAGCAACGAGAACAGACTACGAGCAGTACTTC
cdr3_aa: CASSIATRTDYEQYF

v_call: TRBV7-2
j_call: TRBJ1-3
cdr3_length: 16
clone_size: once
d_call: TRBD1
cdr3_nt: TGTGCCAGCAGCCGTTCCTCAGGGGGCGGTGGAAACACCATATATTTT
cdr3_aa: CASSRSSGGGGNTIYF

v_call: TRBV5-1
j_call: TRBJ2-2
cdr3_length: 16
clone_size: few
d_call: TRBD1
cdr3_nt: TGCGCCAGCAGCTCGCGGGCCCAGGGGGCCACCGGGGAGCTGTTTTTT
cdr3_aa: CASSSRAQGATGELFF

v_call: TRBV9
j_call: TRBJ2-5
cdr3_length: 15
clone_size: .
d_call: .
cdr3_nt: TGTGCCAGCAGCGCCTCCCTCCGGGTCCAAGAGACCCAGTACTTC
cdr3_aa: CASSASLRVQETQYF

v_call: TRBV28
j_call: TRBJ1-2
cdr3_length: 15
clone_size: once
d_call: TRBD1
cdr3_nt: TGTGCCAGCACCATTGGAGGGGGCTTCCTCTATGGCTACACCTTC
cdr3_aa: CASTIGGGFLYGYTF

v_call: TRBV6-1
j_call: TRBJ1-6
cdr3_length: 15
clone_size: .
d_call: .
cdr3_nt: TGTGCCAGCAGTGATTGGACATTGATTAATTCACCCCTCCACTTT
cdr3_aa: CASSDWTLINSPLHF

v_call: TRBV11-2
j_call: TRBJ2-4
cdr3_length: 17
clone_size: .
d_call: TRBD2
cdr3_nt: TGTGCCAGCAGCTTTAGCGGGAGGGCTCAAGCCAAAAACATTCAGTACTTC
cdr3_aa: CASSFSGRAQAKNIQYF

v_call: TRBV5-1
j_call: TRBJ1-1
cdr3_length: 14
clone_size: .
d_call: .
cdr3_nt: TGCGCCAGCAGCGCAGGGGTACTAAGCACTGAAGCTTTCTTT
cdr3_aa: CASSAGVLSTEAFF

v_call: TRBV9
j_call: TRBJ1-6
cdr3_length: 15
clone_size: few
d_call: TRBD1
cdr3_nt: TGTGCCAGCAGCGGTGGACAGGGCCATAATTCACCCCTCCACTTT
cdr3_aa: CASSGGQGHNSPLHF

v_call: TRBV9
j_call: TRBJ2-1
cdr3_length: 18
clone_size: .
d_call: TRBD2
cdr3_nt: TGTGCCAGCAGCGTCAATACTGCGACCGGGACTAGGGGGAATGAGCAGTTCTTC
cdr3_aa: CASSVNTATGTRGNEQFF

v_call: TRBV6-5
j_call: TRBJ2-7
cdr3_length: 13
clone_size: .
d_call: TRBD1
cdr3_nt: TGTGCCAGCAGCCGACAGGGTTTGAGTGAGCAGTACTTC
cdr3_aa: CASSRQGLSEQYF

v_call: TRBV7-8
j_call: TRBJ2-1
cdr3_length: 17
clone_size: .
d_call: TRBD2
cdr3_nt: TGTGCCAGCAGCCCGCATCTCGTGGCGGGAGGATCCCATGAGCAGTTCTTC
cdr3_aa: CASSPHLVAGGSHEQFF

v_call: TRBV5-1
j_call: TRBJ1-6
cdr3_length: 14
clone_size: .
d_call: TRBD1
cdr3_nt: TGCGCCAGTAACCGGGACAGCGATAATTCACCCCTCCACTTT
cdr3_aa: CASNRDSDNSPLHF

v_call: TRBV29-1
j_call: TRBJ1-3
cdr3_length: 12
clone_size: .
d_call: .
cdr3_nt: TGCAGCGGGGGGGGGACTGGAAACACCATATATTTT
cdr3_aa: CSGGGTGNTIYF

v_call: TRBV5-5
j_call: TRBJ2-3
cdr3_length: 15
clone_size: .
d_call: .
cdr3_nt: TGTGCCAGCAGCCAAGGACTCGAACTCACAGATACGCAGTATTTT
cdr3_aa: CASSQGLELTDTQYF

v_call: TRBV10-2
j_call: TRBJ2-2
cdr3_length: 15
clone_size: .
d_call: .
cdr3_nt: TGCGCCAGCAGTGCCATTGGTAGAAACACCGGGGAGCTGTTTTTT
cdr3_aa: CASSAIGRNTGELFF

v_call: TRBV6-4
j_call: TRBJ2-5
cdr3_length: 15
clone_size: .
d_call: TRBD1
cdr3_nt: TGTGCCAGCAGAGAAGACAGGGGGCGCGTGGAGACCCAGTACTTC
cdr3_aa: CASREDRGRVETQYF

v_call: TRBV4-1
j_call: TRBJ2-2
cdr3_length: 16
clone_size: .
d_call: TRBD1
cdr3_nt: TGCGCCAGCAGCCACCCGGGACAGGGAACCGCCGGGGAGCTGTTTTTT
cdr3_aa: CASSHPGQGTAGELFF

v_call: TRBV6-5
j_call: TRBJ1-1
cdr3_length: 13
clone_size: .
d_call: .
cdr3_nt: TGTGCCAGCAGCCGGTCCCTGATCACTGAAGCTTTCTTT
cdr3_aa: CASSRSLITEAFF

v_call: TRBV7-2
j_call: TRBJ2-2
cdr3_length: 16
clone_size: .
d_call: .
cdr3_nt: TGTGCCAGCAGCCCTAGGCGGCCCCTAACGGCCGGGGAGCTGTTTTTT
cdr3_aa: CASSPRRPLTAGELFF

v_call: TRBV30
j_call: TRBJ2-5
cdr3_length: 12
clone_size: .
d_call: .
cdr3_nt: TGTGCCTGGAGTGACCAGGGGGAGACCCAGTACTTC
cdr3_aa: CAWSDQGETQYF

v_call: TRBV7-3
j_call: TRBJ2-2
cdr3_length: 12
clone_size: .
d_call: .
cdr3_nt: TGTGCCAGCAGCCCGCGATCTGGGGAGCTGTTTTTT
cdr3_aa: CASSPRSGELFF

v_call: TRBV2
j_call: TRBJ2-7
cdr3_length: 13
clone_size: .
d_call: TRBD1
cdr3_nt: TGTGCCAGCAGGGGACAGGGGCGCGACGAGCAGTACTTC
cdr3_aa: CASRGQGRDEQYF

v_call: TRBV5-8
j_call: TRBJ2-1
cdr3_length: 13
clone_size: .
d_call: .
cdr3_nt: TGTGCCAGCAGCCTGGGACGCAGGGATGAGCAGTTCTTC
cdr3_aa: CASSLGRRDEQFF

v_call: TRBV2
j_call: TRBJ1-5
cdr3_length: 14
clone_size: .
d_call: TRBD1
cdr3_nt: TGTGCCAGCAACCCGGACAGGGGGTTTGAGCCCCAGCATTTT
cdr3_aa: CASNPDRGFEPQHF

v_call: TRBV7-2
j_call: TRBJ1-5
cdr3_length: 18
clone_size: once
d_call: TRBD1
cdr3_nt: TGTGCCAGCAGCCGTCCCCGGGACAGGGGTTATAGCAATCAGCCCCAGCATTTT
cdr3_aa: CASSRPRDRGYSNQPQHF

v_call: TRBV27
j_call: TRBJ1-1
cdr3_length: 12
clone_size: few
d_call: .
cdr3_nt: TGTGCCAGCAGTCCCGGTTTCGCTGAAGCTTTCTTT
cdr3_aa: CASSPGFAEAFF

v_call: TRBV5-6
j_call: TRBJ1-1
cdr3_length: 16
clone_size: .
d_call: .
cdr3_nt: TGTGCCAGCAGCTTGGCGGACACGGGAGAGGAAACTGAAGCTTTCTTT
cdr3_aa: CASSLADTGEETEAFF